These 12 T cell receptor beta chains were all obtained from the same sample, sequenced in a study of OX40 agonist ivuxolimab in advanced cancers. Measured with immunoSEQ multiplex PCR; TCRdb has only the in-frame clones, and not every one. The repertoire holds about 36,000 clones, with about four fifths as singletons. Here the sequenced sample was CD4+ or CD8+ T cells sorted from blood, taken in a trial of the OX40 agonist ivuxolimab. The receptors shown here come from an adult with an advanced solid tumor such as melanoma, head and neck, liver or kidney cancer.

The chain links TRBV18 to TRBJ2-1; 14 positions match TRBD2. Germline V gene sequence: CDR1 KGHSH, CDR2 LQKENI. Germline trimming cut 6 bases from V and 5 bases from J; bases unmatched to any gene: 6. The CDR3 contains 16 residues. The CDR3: CASSSGLAGVDNEQFF. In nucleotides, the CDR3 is TGTGCCAGCTCTTCGGGACTAGCGGGAGTAGACAATGAGCAGTTCTTC.

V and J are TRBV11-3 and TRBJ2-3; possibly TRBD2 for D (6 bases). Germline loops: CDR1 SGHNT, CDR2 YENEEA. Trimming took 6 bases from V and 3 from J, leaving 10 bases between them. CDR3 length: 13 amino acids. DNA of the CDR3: TGTGCCAGCAGGGGGCTAGCGACAGATACGCAGTATTTT. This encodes CASRGLATDTQYF.

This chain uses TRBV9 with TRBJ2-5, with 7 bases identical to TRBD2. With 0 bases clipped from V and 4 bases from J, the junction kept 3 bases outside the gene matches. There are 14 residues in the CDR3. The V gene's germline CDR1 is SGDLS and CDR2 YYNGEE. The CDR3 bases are TGTGCCAGCAGCGTAGGGGGAGGGGCAGAGACCCAGTACTTC. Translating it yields CASSVGGGAETQYF.

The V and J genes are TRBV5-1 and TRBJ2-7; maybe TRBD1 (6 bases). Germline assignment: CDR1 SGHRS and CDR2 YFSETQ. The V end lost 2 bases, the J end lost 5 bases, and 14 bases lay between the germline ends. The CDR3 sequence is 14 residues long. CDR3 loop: CASSFLTGYNEQYF. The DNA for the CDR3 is TGCGCCAGCAGCTTTTTAACAGGGTATAACGAGCAGTACTTC.

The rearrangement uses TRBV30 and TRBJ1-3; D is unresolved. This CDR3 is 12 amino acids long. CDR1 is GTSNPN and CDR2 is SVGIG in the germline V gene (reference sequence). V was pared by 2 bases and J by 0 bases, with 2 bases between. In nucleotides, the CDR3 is TGTGCCTGGAGTTCCTCTGGAAACACCATATATTTT. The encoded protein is CAWSSSGNTIYF. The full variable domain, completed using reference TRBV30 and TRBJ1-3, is SQTIHQWPATLVQPVGSPLSLECTVEGTSNPNLYWYRQAAGRGLQLLFYSVGIGQISSEVPQNLSASRPQDRQFILSSKKLLLSDSGFYLCAWSSSGNTIYFGEGSWLTVV.

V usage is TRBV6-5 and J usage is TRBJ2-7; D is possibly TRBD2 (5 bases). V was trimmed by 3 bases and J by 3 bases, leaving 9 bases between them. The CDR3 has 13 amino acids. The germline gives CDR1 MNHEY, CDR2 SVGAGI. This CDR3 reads CASSYSVNYEQYF. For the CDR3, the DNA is TGTGCCAGCAGTTATAGCGTAAACTACGAGCAGTACTTC.

CDR3 protein: CASSLGMNTEAFF. For the CDR3, the DNA is TGTGCCAGCAGTTTAGGCATGAACACTGAAGCTTTCTTT. The chain combines TRBV28 with TRBJ1-1; no firm D call. Per the germline V gene, CDR1 is MDHEN and CDR2 is SYDVKM. The CDR3 sequence is 13 residues long. Trimming took 2 bases from V and 0 from J, leaving 4 bases between them.

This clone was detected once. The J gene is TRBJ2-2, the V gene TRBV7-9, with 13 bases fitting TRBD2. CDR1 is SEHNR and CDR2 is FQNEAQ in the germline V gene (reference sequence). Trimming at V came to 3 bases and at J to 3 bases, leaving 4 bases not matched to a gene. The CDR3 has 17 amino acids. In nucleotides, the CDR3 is TGTGCCAGCAGCTTGGGACTAGCGGGACTTTACACCGGGGAGCTGTTTTTT. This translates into CASSLGLAGLYTGELFF.

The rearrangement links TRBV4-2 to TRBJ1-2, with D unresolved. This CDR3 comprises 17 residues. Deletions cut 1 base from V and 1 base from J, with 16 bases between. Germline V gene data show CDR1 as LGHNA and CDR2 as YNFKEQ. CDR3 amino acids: CASSQADSTMFNYGYTF. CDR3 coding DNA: TGTGCCAGCAGCCAAGCGGACTCGACAATGTTTAACTATGGCTACACCTTC.

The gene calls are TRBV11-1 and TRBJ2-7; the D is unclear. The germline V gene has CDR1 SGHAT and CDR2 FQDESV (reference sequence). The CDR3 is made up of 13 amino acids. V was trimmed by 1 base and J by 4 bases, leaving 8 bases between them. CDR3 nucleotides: TGTGCCAGCAGCTTAGAACGCACGTACGAGCAGTACTTC. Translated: CASSLERTYEQYF.

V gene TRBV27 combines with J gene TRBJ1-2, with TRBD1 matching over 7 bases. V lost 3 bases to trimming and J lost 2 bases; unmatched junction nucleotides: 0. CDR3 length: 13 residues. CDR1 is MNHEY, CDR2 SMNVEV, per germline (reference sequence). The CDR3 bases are TGTGCCAGCAGTTTGGGACAGAACTATGGCTACACCTTC. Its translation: CASSLGQNYGYTF.

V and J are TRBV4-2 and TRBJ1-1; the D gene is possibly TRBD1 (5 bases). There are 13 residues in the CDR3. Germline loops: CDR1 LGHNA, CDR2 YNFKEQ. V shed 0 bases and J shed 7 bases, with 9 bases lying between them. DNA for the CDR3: TGTGCCAGCAGCCAAGATGAGGGGAATGAAGCTTTCTTT. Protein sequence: CASSQDEGNEAFF.